This T cell receptor (beta chain) appears in the sequencing data of a study of blood T cell repertoires in COVID-19. Study at large: Spain, Italy and the United States supplied samples that represented acute and convalescent COVID-19.

Method: immunoSEQ multiplex PCR; TCRdb's copy keeps in-frame clones and lacks some. The profile shows around 160,000 clones, approximately 87% of them singletons. The study assigned cohorts using participant-reported clinical history. CDR3 length: 15 residues. Germline V lookup: CDR1 LGHDT, CDR2 YNNKEL (reference sequence). V shed 3 bases and J shed 6 bases, with 14 bases lying between them. The sequence came from a woman aged 25 to 45 with acute COVID-19. This chain connects TRBV3-1 (or the pseudogene TRBV3-2) to TRBJ2-2, with D unresolved. The sequencing input was PBMCs or T cells enriched from blood (not recorded which). CDR3 region: CASSQQLVSPGELFF. CDR3 in DNA: TGTGCCAGCAGCCAGCAGCTAGTGTCTCCCGGGGAGCTGTTTTTT.